The sequence of this T cell receptor (beta chain) was determined in a study of cytomegalovirus exposure and HLA in healthy donors. General study findings and limits: Cytomegalovirus association was assigned to approximately 160 TCR beta chains.

Comment on this clone: Its antigen remains unknown.

Data came from immunoSEQ multiplex PCR; TCRdb stores just in-frame clones and leaves some out. The table lists hundreds of thousands of clones, roughly 87% of them singletons. Trimming shortened V by 1 base and J by 0 bases, and 13 bases separated the two germline ends. This CDR3 spans 17 amino acids. The germline gives CDR1 MNHNS, CDR2 SASEGT. The clonotype was recovered from a woman aged 25 to 39 in good health and CMV-seronegative. Sequencing was carried out using PBMCs. The chain links TRBV6-1 to TRBJ2-1; D is tentatively TRBD1 or TRBD2 (5 bases each). The CDR3 sequence is CASSEVWGTSSYNEQFF. In nucleotides, the CDR3 is TGTGCCAGCAGTGAAGTTTGGGGGACCTCCTCCTACAATGAGCAGTTCTTC.